Listed below are T cell receptor beta chains from one sample, sequenced in a study of cytomegalovirus exposure and HLA in healthy donors. Some clones are missing from TCRdb's copy, which holds only in-frame ones; the method was immunoSEQ multiplex PCR. Here the sample spans about 200,000 clones, more than 60% being singletons. The material sequenced was PBMCs. These receptors were taken from a girl aged 2 to 9 in good health and CMV-seronegative. Both conserved end residues are part of each CDR3. D genes are given only for firm matches. The size field is filled for only some rows; it gives once, few, many or a size class.

>.|TRBJ2-7|.|TRBV15
CATSETESYEQYF
TGTGCCACCAGCGAAACGGAGTCATACGAGCAGTACTTC
>.|TRBJ1-2|.|TRBV29-1
CSVGDEAYTF
TGCAGCGTTGGTGATGAGGCCTACACCTTC
>.|TRBJ1-2|.|TRBV4-2
CASSVGSLGGYTF
TGTGCCAGCAGCGTAGGGAGCCTGGGTGGCTACACCTTC
>.|TRBJ2-6|TRBD1|TRBV29-1
CSVEDQGQDKSGANVLTF
TGCAGCGTTGAAGATCAGGGACAGGATAAATCTGGGGCCAACGTCCTGACTTTC
>.|TRBJ2-3|TRBD2|TRBV15
CATSRSVRAGADTQYF
TGTGCCACCAGCAGATCAGTACGCGCGGGAGCAGATACGCAGTATTTT
>.|TRBJ2-3|TRBD2|TRBV9
CASSSGGTDTQYF
TGTGCCAGCTCTAGCGGGGGAACAGATACGCAGTATTTT
>.|TRBJ2-3|TRBD2|TRBV7-2
CASSLNPSGGGTDTQYF
TGTGCCAGCAGCTTAAACCCGAGCGGGGGGGGCACAGATACGCAGTATTTT
>few|TRBJ1-1|.|TRBV5-1
CASSSPSGVNTEAFF
TGCGCCAGCAGCTCTCCGTCAGGGGTGAACACTGAAGCTTTCTTT
>.|TRBJ2-7|.|TRBV7-9
CASSLVPGVDEQYF
TGTGCCAGCAGCTTAGTCCCAGGGGTGGACGAGCAGTACTTC
>few|TRBJ2-5|.|TRBV11-3
CASSSGGLGETQYF
TGTGCCAGCAGCTCTGGCGGGTTAGGGGAGACCCAGTACTTC
>.|TRBJ1-2|TRBD1|TRBV28
CASRVTGGGNYGYTF
TGTGCCAGCAGGGTAACAGGGGGCGGAAACTATGGCTACACCTTC
>.|TRBJ1-6|.|TRBV4-2
CASSQDLTGDYNSPLHF
TGTGCCAGCAGCCAAGATCTCACGGGAGATTATAATTCACCCCTCCACTTT
>once|TRBJ1-4|.|TRBV6-1
CASSVVSATNEKLFF
TGTGCCAGCAGTGTAGTTAGTGCAACTAATGAAAAACTGTTTTTT
>once|TRBJ1-2|.|TRBV6-5
CASSYGAGAGYGYTF
TGTGCCAGCAGTTACGGGGCAGGGGCCGGGTATGGCTACACCTTC
>.|TRBJ2-5|.|TRBV6-5
CASSSSYSQETQYF
TGTGCCAGCAGTTCAAGTTACAGCCAAGAGACCCAGTACTTC
>.|TRBJ2-3|.|TRBV10-3
CAISALNRGDTQYF
TGTGCCATCAGTGCCCTTAACCGGGGAGATACGCAGTATTTT
>.|TRBJ1-2|TRBD1|TRBV11-1
CASSRTTGNYGYTF
TGTGCCAGCAGCCGGACGACAGGGAACTATGGCTACACCTTC
>few|TRBJ2-3|.|TRBV2
CASSEVGRSSTDTQYF
TGTGCCAGCAGTGAGGTTGGCAGGTCCAGCACAGATACGCAGTATTTT
>once|TRBJ2-3|.|TRBV13
CASSSARGPDTQYF
TGTGCCAGCAGCTCGGCGCGGGGCCCAGATACGCAGTATTTT
>once|TRBJ2-6|.|TRBV9
CASSAQSSGANVLTF
TGTGCCAGCAGCGCACAGAGCTCTGGGGCCAACGTCCTGACTTTC
>.|TRBJ2-7|.|TRBV5-1
CASSTGLAYEQYF
TGCGCCAGCAGCACAGGGTTGGCCTACGAGCAGTACTTC
>.|TRBJ1-2|.|TRBV25-1
CASSERWLGGYTF
TGTGCCAGCAGTGAACGGTGGCTGGGCGGCTACACCTTC
>.|TRBJ2-3|TRBD1|TRBV27
CASSRTGQDTQYF
TGTGCCAGCAGTCGGACAGGGCAGGATACGCAGTATTTT
>.|TRBJ2-1|TRBD2|TRBV6-1
CASSEIVGGDNEQFF
TGTGCCAGCAGTGAAATTGTGGGAGGGGACAATGAGCAGTTCTTC
>.|TRBJ1-3|.|TRBV5-4
CASSFGGVGNTIYF
TGTGCCAGCAGCTTCGGGGGAGTAGGAAACACCATATATTTT
>.|TRBJ1-1|.|TRBV11-2
CASSLAPGFYDTEAFF
TGTGCCAGCAGCTTAGCCCCAGGGTTCTATGACACTGAAGCTTTCTTT
>.|TRBJ2-3|.|TRBV10-1
CASSEGGLRSIYF
TGCGCCAGCAGTGAGGGGGGACTGAGGTCAATCTATTTT
>.|TRBJ1-5|.|TRBV18
CASSPVSDQPQHF
TGTGCCAGCTCACCAGTGTCCGATCAGCCCCAGCATTTT
>.|TRBJ2-1|TRBD1|TRBV10-3
CAISDSPGQGGQNEQFF
TGTGCCATCAGTGATTCCCCGGGACAGGGAGGTCAAAATGAGCAGTTCTTC
>.|TRBJ1-4|.|TRBV2
CASSQLLNEKLFF
TGTGCCAGCAGTCAACTACTTAATGAAAAACTGTTTTTT
>once|TRBJ2-7|TRBD2|TRBV29-1
CSGGGGREGNEQYF
TGCAGCGGCGGTGGGGGGCGGGAGGGGAACGAGCAGTACTTC
>once|TRBJ1-3|.|TRBV5-4
CASSPYVSGNTIYF
TGTGCCAGCAGCCCCTATGTATCCGGAAACACCATATATTTT
>.|TRBJ2-7|TRBD1|TRBV6-1
CASSVPAGGSYEQYF
TGTGCCAGCAGTGTTCCGGCAGGGGGATCCTACGAGCAGTACTTC
>.|TRBJ2-5|TRBD2|TRBV27
CASSSTPSGGGQETQYF
TGTGCCAGCAGTTCCACCCCAAGCGGGGGGGGCCAAGAGACCCAGTACTTC
>.|TRBJ2-1|.|TRBV29-1
CSVPTTGDEQFF
TGCAGCGTCCCGACTACGGGCGATGAGCAGTTCTTC
>.|TRBJ2-5|.|TRBV10-2
CASSGGLWETQYF
TGCGCCAGCAGTGGTGGGCTTTGGGAGACCCAGTACTTC
>few|TRBJ1-1|TRBD1|TRBV6-6
CASSNIDRVRNTEAFF
TGTGCCAGCAGCAATATCGACAGGGTGAGGAACACTGAAGCTTTCTTT
>.|TRBJ2-1|.|TRBV7-9
CASSFAGNEQFF
TGTGCCAGCAGCTTCGCGGGAAATGAGCAGTTCTTC
>.|TRBJ2-3|.|TRBV5-4
CASSLLGGSTDTQYF
TGTGCCAGCAGCTTGTTGGGAGGTAGCACAGATACGCAGTATTTT
>.|TRBJ2-7|.|TRBV25-1
CASSDYLRGQKQYF
TGTGCCAGCAGTGACTACCTGCGGGGGCAGAAGCAGTACTTC
>.|TRBJ1-2|.|TRBV5-5
CASRDGAGRYGYTF
TGTGCCAGCAGGGATGGGGCAGGGCGCTATGGCTACACCTTC
>.|TRBJ2-4|TRBD2|TRBV10-3
CAISSREGKNIQYF
TGTGCCATCAGTTCTCGGGAGGGAAAAAACATTCAGTACTTC
>.|TRBJ2-7|TRBD2|TRBV7-6
CASSLQGTSSYEQYF
TGTGCCAGCAGCTTACAGGGGACTAGCTCCTACGAGCAGTACTTC
>.|TRBJ1-2|.|TRBV7-2
CASSSQVHYGYTF
TGTGCCAGCAGCTCCCAGGTTCACTATGGCTACACCTTC
>.|TRBJ2-2|.|TRBV6-1
CASSGMPIDTGELFF
TGTGCCAGCAGTGGAATGCCTATTGACACCGGGGAGCTGTTTTTT
>.|TRBJ1-2|.|TRBV18
CASSPLNSSPEGYTF
TGTGCCAGCTCACCACTAAATTCCTCCCCGGAGGGCTACACCTTC
>.|TRBJ2-2|TRBD1|TRBV19
CASSGQGIGELFF
TGTGCCAGTAGTGGACAGGGGATCGGGGAGCTGTTTTTT
>.|TRBJ2-7|.|TRBV20-1
CSAHRGYEQYF
TGCAGTGCCCACCGGGGGTACGAGCAGTACTTC
>.|TRBJ2-3|.|TRBV5-1
CASIADYYSTDTQYF
TGCGCCAGCATAGCGGACTACTACTCCACAGATACGCAGTATTTT
>.|TRBJ1-1|TRBD1|TRBV28
CASSRHRGQAFF
TGTGCCAGCAGTCGCCACAGGGGGCAAGCTTTCTTT
>.|TRBJ1-1|.|TRBV5-4
CASSFAGSTEAFF
TGTGCCAGCAGCTTTGCAGGGTCGACTGAAGCTTTCTTT